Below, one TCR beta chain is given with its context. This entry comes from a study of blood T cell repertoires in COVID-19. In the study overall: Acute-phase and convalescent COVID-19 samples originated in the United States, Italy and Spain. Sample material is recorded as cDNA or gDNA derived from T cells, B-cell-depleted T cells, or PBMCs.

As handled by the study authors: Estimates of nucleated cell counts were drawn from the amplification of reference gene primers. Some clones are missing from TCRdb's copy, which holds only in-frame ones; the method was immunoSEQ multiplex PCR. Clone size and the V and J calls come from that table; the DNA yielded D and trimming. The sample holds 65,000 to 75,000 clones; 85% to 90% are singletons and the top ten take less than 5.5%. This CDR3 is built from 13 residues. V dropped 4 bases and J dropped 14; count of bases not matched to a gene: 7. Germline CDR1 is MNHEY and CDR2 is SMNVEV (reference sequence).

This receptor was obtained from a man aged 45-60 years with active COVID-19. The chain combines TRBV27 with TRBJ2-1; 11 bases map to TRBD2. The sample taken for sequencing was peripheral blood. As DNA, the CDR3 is TGTGCCAGCAGTTCGACTAGCGGGATGGGGGAGTTCTTC. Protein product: CASSSTSGMGEFF.